This TCR beta chain was sequenced in a study of T cells after yellow fever vaccination. Findings and limits, study-wide: Reappearance after the booster was observed for most primary-vaccination clones (roughly 95% CD4, just over 85% CD8).

This clonotype was seen a few times. What it binds is not known. Template switching with 5'RACE generated the TCR cDNA and added a universal primer site and UMIs. Using its own MiXCR run on the 5' RACE reads, TCRdb lists one record per CDR3 protein. The sample lists around 310,000 distinct CDR3 sequences; roughly 3.5% were seen once. Germline-derived CDR1 and CDR2 are MNHNY and SVGAGI (reference sequence). The CDR3 runs 13 residues. The V end was cut by 6 bases, the J end by 5 bases, with 13 bases between. Sequenced here: PBMCs, sampled on the day of the yellow fever booster vaccination. This rearrangement joins TRBV6-6 to TRBJ1-1, with D possibly TRBD1 on 5 matching bases. The clonotype comes from a man aged 18 to 29 who received the YFV17D yellow fever vaccine. The chain's CDR3 is CASRAGTATEAFF. The CDR3 DNA sequence: TGTGCCAGCAGGGCCGGGACGGCTACTGAAGCTTTCTTT.